These T cell receptor beta chains were read from a single sample in a study of T cells expressing NK-cell markers. TCRdb processed the 5' RACE reads again and assigns one entry to each CDR3 protein, with no DNA. The record lists fewer than 300,000 distinct CDR3 sequences, of which the ten most abundant hold around 3.9%. The sample comprised blood T cells: a sorted CD56 or NKG2C T cell subset, CD4+ or CD8+ T cells, or bulk PBMC T cells (not recorded which). The source of these receptors is a woman aged 18 to 69 in good health. Each CDR3 is given with its conserved first and last residue.

TRBV20-1	TRBJ2-5	CSAAGDLAYQQETQYF
TRBV7-3	TRBJ2-3	CASSLTQAPGHTQYF
TRBV6-5	TRBJ2-7	CASSYQGQGTYEQYF
TRBV10-2	TRBJ2-2	CASRTSGGGTGELFF
TRBV28	TRBJ1-4	CASSPFTTNEKLFF
TRBV20-1	TRBJ1-2	CSASGGRSTNYGYTF
TRBV11-3	TRBJ2-3	CASSPGAEDTQYF
TRBV20-1	TRBJ2-5	CSAPIGWASGIETQYF
TRBV6-1	TRBJ2-1	CASSPRGLAGNHNEQFF
TRBV7-3	TRBJ2-5	CASSSNTRETQYF
TRBV18	TRBJ1-5	CASSPGIGEYQPQHF
TRBV28	TRBJ2-1	CASSRTTSGRLGNEQFF
TRBV5-1	TRBJ2-3	CASSLARLATDTQYF
TRBV4-3	TRBJ2-3	CASSQREGLAGDTQYF
TRBV20-1	TRBJ2-3	CSCEREFNTDTQYF
TRBV6-5	TRBJ1-4	CASSYLRTGGHEKLFF
TRBV30	TRBJ2-3	CAWSGTRKANTQYF
TRBV5-1	TRBJ2-1	CASSLAGRSGQFF
TRBV27	TRBJ2-1	CASSPPGLRDNEQFF
TRBV12-5	TRBJ2-3	CASGLVPTDTQYF
TRBV6-5	TRBJ2-7	CASSYSGAESYEQYF
TRBV29-1	TRBJ1-4	CSVYTTTNEKLFF
TRBV11-2	TRBJ2-1	CASSLREKDTGSYNEQFF
TRBV7-8	TRBJ1-1	CASSFRTDSEAFF
TRBV20-1	TRBJ1-4	CSARDEGRLNEKLFF
TRBV9	TRBJ2-4	CASSPRTGNENIQYF